This TCR beta chain was recovered during a study of blood T cell repertoires in COVID-19. Study-wide background: The origin of the acute and convalescent COVID-19 samples was the United States, Italy and Spain.

One Seattle source followed patients from active infection through their disease course. Clones were read by immunoSEQ multiplex PCR, and TCRdb kept only the in-frame ones, dropping some. The sample shows more than 350,000 clones, around 92% of them seen only once. CDR3 length: 14 amino acids. Germline trimming cut 5 bases from V and 4 bases from J; bases unmatched to any gene: 5. CDR1 is SGHAT and CDR2 is FQNNGV in the germline V gene. This rearrangement joins TRBV11-2 to TRBJ2-3; TRBD2 matches at 8 bases. Sequencing input: peripheral blood. This TCR was recovered from a woman in her 30s with COVID-19, enrolled during active disease. This chain's CDR3 is CASSGSGGADTQYF. The CDR3 DNA sequence: TGTGCCAGCAGCGGGTCGGGGGGGGCAGATACGCAGTATTTT.